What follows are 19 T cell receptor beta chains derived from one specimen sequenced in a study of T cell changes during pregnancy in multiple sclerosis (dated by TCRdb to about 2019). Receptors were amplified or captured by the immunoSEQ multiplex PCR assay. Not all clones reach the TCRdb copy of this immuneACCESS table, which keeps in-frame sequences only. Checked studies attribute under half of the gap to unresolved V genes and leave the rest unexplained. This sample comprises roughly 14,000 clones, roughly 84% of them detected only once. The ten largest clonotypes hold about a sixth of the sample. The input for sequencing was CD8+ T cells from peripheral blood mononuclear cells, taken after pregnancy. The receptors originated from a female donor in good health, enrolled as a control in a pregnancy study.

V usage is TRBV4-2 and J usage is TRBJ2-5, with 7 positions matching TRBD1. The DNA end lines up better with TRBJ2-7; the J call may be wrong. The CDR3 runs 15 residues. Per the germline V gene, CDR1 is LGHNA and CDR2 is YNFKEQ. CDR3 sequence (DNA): TGTGCCAGCAGCCAAGAACAGGGGTCTGCCTACGAGCAGTACTTC. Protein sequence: CASSQEQGSAYEQYF.

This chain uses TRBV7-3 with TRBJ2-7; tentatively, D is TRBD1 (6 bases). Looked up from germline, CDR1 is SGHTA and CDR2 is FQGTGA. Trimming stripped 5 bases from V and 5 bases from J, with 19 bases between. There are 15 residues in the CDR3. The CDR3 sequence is CASSPSQGDRHEQYF. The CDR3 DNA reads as TGTGCCAGCAGCCCCTCACAGGGCGACCGTCACGAGCAGTACTTC.

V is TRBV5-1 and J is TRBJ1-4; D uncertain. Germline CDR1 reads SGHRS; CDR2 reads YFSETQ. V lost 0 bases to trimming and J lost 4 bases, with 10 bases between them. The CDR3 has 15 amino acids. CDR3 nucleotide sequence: TGCGCCAGCAGCTTGGCATCGGCGGATAATGAAAAACTGTTTTTT. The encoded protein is CASSLASADNEKLFF.

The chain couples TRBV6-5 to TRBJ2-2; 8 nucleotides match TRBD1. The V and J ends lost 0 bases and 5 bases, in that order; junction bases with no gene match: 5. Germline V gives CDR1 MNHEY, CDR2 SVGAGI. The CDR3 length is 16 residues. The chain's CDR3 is CASSYSVTGVTGELFF. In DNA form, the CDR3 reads TGTGCCAGCAGTTACTCGGTGACAGGGGTTACCGGGGAGCTGTTTTTT.

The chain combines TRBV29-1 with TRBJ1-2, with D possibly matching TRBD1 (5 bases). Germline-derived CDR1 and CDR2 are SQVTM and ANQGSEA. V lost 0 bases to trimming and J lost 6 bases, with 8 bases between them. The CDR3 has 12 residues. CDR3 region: CSVEDQGDGYTF. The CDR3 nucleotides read TGCAGCGTTGAAGACCAGGGTGATGGCTACACCTTC.

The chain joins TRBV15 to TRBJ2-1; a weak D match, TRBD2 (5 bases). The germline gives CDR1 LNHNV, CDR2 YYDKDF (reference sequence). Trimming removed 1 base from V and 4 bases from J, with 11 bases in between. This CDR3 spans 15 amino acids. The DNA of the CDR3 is TGTGCCACCAGCAGAGCAGCTAGCTCGTACAATGAGCAGTTCTTC. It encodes CATSRAASSYNEQFF.

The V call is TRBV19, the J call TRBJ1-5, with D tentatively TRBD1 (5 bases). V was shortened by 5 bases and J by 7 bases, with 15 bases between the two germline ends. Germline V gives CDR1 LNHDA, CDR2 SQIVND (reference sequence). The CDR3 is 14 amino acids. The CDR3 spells CASSSAGPRQPQHF. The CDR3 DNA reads TGTGCCAGTAGTTCGGCGGGACCCCGCCAGCCCCAGCATTTT.

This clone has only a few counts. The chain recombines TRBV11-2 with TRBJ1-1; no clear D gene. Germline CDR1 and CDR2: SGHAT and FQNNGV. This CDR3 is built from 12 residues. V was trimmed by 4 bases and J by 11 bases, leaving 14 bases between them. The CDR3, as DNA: TGTGCCAGCAGCTCAGACCGACGGCGGGCTTTCTTT. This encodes CASSSDRRRAFF.

CDR3 loop: CASSSWTGTYEQYF. In DNA, the CDR3 is TGTGCCAGTAGTTCTTGGACAGGGACCTACGAGCAGTACTTC. The rearrangement links TRBV19 to TRBJ2-7; TRBD1 aligns across 8 bases. J gave up 2 bases and V 5 bases, and 5 bases lay outside the gene matches. The CDR3 loop spans 14 amino acids. Looked up from germline, CDR1 is LNHDA and CDR2 is SQIVND (reference sequence).

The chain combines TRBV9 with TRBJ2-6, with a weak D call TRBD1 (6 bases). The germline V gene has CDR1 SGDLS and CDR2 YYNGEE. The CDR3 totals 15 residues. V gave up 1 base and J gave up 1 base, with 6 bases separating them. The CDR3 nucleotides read TGTGCCAGCAGCGTAACAGGGTCTGGGGCCAACGTCCTGACTTTC. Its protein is CASSVTGSGANVLTF.

CDR3 in amino acids: CSVEAGFNEQFF. CDR3 in DNA: TGCAGCGTTGAAGCAGGGTTCAATGAGCAGTTCTTC. J is TRBJ2-1 and V is TRBV29-1, with a tentative D call TRBD1 (5 bases). Germline-derived CDR1 and CDR2 are SQVTM and ANQGSEA. The V end lost 1 base, the J end lost 6 bases, and 7 bases lay between the germline ends. The CDR3 covers 12 residues.

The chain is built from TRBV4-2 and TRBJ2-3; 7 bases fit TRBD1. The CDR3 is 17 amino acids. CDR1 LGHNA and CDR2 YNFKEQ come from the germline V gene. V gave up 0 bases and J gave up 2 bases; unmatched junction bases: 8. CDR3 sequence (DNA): TGTGCCAGCAGCCAAGATCGGAAAGGGGGCCCCACAGATACGCAGTATTTT. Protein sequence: CASSQDRKGGPTDTQYF.

Here the CDR3 reads CASSPYRTGLETQYF. The DNA of the CDR3 is TGTGCCAGCAGCCCGTACCGGACAGGGTTGGAGACCCAGTACTTC. V and J are TRBV14 and TRBJ2-5; 8 positions agree with TRBD1. CDR3 length: 15 residues. Germline values: CDR1 SGHDN, CDR2 FVKESK. Trimming at V came to 4 bases and at J to 5 bases, leaving 9 bases not matched to a gene.

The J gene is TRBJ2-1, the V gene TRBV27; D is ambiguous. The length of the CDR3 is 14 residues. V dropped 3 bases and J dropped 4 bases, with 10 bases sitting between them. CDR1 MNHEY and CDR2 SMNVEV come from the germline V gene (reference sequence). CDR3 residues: CASSFKRVYNEQFF. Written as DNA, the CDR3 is TGTGCCAGCAGTTTCAAGCGCGTATACAATGAGCAGTTCTTC.

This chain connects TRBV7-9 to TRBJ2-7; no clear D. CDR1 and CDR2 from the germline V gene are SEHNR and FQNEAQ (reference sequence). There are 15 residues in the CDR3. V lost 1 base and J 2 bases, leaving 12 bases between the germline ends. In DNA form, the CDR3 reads TGTGCCAGCAGCTTAGTAGAGATGGCGGCCTACGAGCAGTACTTC. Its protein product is CASSLVEMAAYEQYF.

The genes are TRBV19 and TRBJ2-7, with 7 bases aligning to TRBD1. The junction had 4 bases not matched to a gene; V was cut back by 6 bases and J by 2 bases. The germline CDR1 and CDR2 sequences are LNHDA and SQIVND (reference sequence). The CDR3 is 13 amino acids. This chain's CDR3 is CASSSTGTYEQYF. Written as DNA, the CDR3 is TGTGCCAGTAGCTCGACAGGGACCTACGAGCAGTACTTC.

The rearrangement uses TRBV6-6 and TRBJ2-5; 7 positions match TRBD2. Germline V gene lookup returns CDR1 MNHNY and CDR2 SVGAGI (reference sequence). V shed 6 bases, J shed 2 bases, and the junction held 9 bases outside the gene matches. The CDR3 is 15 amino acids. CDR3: CASSLVRGGQETQYF. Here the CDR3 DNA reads TGTGCCAGCAGCCTCGTACGCGGGGGTCAAGAGACCCAGTACTTC.

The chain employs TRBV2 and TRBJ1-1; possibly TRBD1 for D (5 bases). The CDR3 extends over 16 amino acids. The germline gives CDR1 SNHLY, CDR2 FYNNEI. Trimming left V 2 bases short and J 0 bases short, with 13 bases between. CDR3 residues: CASSERSVQVNTEAFF. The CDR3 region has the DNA TGTGCCAGCAGTGAAAGGTCGGTACAGGTGAACACTGAAGCTTTCTTT. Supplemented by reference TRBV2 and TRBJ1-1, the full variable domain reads EPEVTQTPSHQVTQMGQEVILRCVPISNHLYFYWYRQILGQKVEFLVSFYNNEISEKSEIFDDQFSVERPDGSNFTLKIRSTKLEDSAMYFCASSERSVQVNTEAFFGQGTRLTVV.

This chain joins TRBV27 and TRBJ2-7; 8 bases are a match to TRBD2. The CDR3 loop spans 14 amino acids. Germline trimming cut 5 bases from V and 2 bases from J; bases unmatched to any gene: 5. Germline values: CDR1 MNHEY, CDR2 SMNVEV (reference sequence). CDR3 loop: CASSQGLGAYEQYF. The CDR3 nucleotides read TGTGCCAGCAGTCAGGGACTAGGGGCCTACGAGCAGTACTTC.